This T cell receptor beta chain is from a study of blood T cell repertoires in COVID-19. Study overall: Sample material is recorded as cDNA or gDNA derived from T cells, B-cell-depleted T cells, or PBMCs.

TCRdb's table, derived via immunoSEQ multiplex PCR, lists solely in-frame clones and lacks some. The sample yields about 40,000 clones, roughly 83% seen once. The length of the CDR3 is 13 residues. Germline trimming cut 5 bases from V and 10 bases from J; bases unmatched to any gene: 2. Germline V lookup: CDR1 LNHDA, CDR2 SQIVND (reference sequence). What was sequenced was peripheral blood. The sequence derives from a woman in her fifties or sixties with acute or convalescent COVID-19. The chain uses TRBV19 and TRBJ1-6; 10 bases match TRBD1. In nucleotides, the CDR3 is TGTGCCAGTAGTGACAGGGGGCTGTCACCCCTCCACTTT. Translation: CASSDRGLSPLHF. The full variable domain, completed using reference TRBV19 and TRBJ1-6, is DGGITQSPKYLFRKEGQNVTLSCEQNLNHDAMYWYRQDPGQGLRLIYYSQIVNDFQKGDIAEGYSVSREKKESFPLTVTSAQKNPTAFYLCASSDRGLSPLHFGNGTRLTVT.